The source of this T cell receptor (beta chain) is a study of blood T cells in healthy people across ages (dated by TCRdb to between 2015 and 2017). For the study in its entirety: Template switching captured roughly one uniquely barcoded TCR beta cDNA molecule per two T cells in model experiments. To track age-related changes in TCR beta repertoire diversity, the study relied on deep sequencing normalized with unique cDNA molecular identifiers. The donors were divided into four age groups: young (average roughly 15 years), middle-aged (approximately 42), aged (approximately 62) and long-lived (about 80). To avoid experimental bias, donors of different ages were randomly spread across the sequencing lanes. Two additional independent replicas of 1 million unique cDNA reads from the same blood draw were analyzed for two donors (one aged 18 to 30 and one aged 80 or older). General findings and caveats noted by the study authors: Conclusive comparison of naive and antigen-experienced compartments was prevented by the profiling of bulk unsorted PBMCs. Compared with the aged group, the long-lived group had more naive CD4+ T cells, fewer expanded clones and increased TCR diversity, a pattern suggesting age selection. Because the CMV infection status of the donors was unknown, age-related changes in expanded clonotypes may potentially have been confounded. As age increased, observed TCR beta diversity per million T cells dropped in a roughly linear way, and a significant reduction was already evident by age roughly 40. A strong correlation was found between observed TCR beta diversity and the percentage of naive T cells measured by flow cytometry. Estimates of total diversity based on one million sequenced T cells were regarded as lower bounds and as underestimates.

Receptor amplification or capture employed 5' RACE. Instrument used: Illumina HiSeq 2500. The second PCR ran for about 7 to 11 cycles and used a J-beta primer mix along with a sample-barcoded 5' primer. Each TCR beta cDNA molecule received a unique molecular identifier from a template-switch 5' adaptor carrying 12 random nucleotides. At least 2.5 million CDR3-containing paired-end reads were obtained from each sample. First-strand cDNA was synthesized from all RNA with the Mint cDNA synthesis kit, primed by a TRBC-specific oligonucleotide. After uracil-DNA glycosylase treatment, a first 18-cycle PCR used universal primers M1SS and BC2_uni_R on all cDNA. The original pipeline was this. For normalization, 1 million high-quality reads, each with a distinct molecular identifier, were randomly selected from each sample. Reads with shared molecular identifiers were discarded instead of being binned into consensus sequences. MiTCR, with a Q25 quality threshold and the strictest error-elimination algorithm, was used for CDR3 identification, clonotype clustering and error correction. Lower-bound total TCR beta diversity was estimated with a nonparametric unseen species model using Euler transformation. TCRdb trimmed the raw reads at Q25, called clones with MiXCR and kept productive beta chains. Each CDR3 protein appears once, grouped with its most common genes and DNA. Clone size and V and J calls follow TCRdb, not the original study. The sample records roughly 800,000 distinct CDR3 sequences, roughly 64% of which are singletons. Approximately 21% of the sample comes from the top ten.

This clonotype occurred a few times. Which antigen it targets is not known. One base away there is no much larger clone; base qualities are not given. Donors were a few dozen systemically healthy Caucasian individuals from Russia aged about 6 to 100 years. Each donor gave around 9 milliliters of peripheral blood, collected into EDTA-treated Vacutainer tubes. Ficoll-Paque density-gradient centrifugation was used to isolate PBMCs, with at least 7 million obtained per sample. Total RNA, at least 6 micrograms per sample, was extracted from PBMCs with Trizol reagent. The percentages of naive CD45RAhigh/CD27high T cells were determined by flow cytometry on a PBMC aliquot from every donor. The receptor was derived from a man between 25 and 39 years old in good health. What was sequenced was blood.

The DNA is TGCGCCAGCAGCTTGGTGGGGGGGAACGATTCACCCCTCCACTTT. This codes for CASSLVGGNDSPLHF. The chain couples TRBV5-1 to TRBJ1-6, with TRBD1 perhaps the D gene, on 5 matching bases. V and J are truncated by 0 bases and 8 bases respectively, leaving an intervening sequence of 12 bases. The CDR3 goes from the cysteine to the phenylalanine over 15 residues. Only the CDR3 DNA is retained, 45 bases long and in frame from the first base. CDR1 and CDR2 are drawn from the germline V gene: SGHRS, YFSETQ. This CDR3, with the reference TRBV5-1 and TRBJ1-6 proteins standing in past its ends, gives the full variable domain KAGVTQTPRYLIKTRGQQVTLSCSPISGHRSVSWYQQTPGQGLQFLFEYFSETQRNKGNFPGRFSGRQFSNSRSEMNVSTLELGDSALYLCASSLVGGNDSPLHFGNGTRLTVT.